Reported below is one T cell receptor beta chain. The source of the sample is a study of cytomegalovirus exposure and HLA in healthy donors. PCR was performed using 60 Vbeta and 13 Jbeta primers. Profiled with immunoSEQ multiplex PCR; TCRdb holds only in-frame clones, not every one. The sample lists 82,000 or so clones; 74% were seen once. The length of the CDR3 is 16 residues. J lost 6 bases, V lost 6 bases, and 11 bases had no gene match. Germline V gives CDR1 ENHRY, CDR2 SYGVKD. This clonotype originated in a woman aged 50 to 65 in good health and CMV-seropositive. V and J are TRBV10-3 and TRBJ2-1; 10 bases are a match to TRBD2. The source material was PBMCs. In DNA form, the CDR3 reads TGTGCCATCAGGGATATAGCGGGGGGATCGATCAATGAGCAGTTCTTC. The encoded protein is CAIRDIAGGSINEQFF.